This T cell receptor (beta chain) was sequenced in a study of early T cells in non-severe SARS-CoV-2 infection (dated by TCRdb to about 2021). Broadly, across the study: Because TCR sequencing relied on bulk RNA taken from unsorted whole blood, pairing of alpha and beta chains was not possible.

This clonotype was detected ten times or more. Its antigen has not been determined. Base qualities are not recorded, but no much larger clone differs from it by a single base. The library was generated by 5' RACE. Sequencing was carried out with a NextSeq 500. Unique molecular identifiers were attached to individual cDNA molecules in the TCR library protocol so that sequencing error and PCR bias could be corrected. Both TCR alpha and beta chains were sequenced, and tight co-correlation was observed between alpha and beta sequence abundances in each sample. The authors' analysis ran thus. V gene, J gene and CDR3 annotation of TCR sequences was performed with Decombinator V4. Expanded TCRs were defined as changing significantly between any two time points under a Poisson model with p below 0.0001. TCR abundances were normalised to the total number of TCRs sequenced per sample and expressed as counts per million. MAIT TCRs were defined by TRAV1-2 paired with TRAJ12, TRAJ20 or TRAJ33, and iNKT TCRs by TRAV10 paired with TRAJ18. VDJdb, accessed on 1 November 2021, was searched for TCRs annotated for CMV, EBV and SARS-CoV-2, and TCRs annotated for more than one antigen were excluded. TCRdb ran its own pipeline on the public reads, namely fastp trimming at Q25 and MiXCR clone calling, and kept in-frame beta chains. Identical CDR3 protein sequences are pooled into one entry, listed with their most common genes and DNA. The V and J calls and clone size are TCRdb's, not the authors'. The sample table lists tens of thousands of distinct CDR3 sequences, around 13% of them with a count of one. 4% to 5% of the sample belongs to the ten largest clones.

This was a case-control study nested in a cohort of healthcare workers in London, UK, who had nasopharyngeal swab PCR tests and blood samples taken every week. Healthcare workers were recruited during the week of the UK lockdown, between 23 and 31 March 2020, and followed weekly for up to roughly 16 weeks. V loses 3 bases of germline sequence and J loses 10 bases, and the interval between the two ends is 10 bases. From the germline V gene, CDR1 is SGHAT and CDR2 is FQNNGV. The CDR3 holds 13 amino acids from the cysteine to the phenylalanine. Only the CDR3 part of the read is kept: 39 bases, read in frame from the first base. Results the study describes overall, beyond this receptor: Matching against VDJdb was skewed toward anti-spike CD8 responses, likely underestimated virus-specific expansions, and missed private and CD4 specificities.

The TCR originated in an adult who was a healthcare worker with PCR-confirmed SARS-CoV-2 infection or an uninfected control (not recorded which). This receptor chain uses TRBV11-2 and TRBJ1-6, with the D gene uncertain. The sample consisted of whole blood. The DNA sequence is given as TGTGCCAGCAGCTTGAGATCGGAGTCACCCCTCCACTTT. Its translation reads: CASSLRSESPLHF. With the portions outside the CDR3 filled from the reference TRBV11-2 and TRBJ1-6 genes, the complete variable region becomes EAGVAQSPRYKIIEKRQSVAFWCNPISGHATLYWYQQILGQGPKLLIQFQNNGVVDDSQLPKDRFSAERLKGVDSTLKIQPAKLEDSAVYLCASSLRSESPLHFGNGTRLTVT.